The 15 T cell receptor beta chains listed next were all sequenced from one sample in a study of neoadjuvant anti-PD-1 for oral cavity cancer. Time point described: after neoadjuvant nivolumab, at surgical resection. Profiled with immunoSEQ multiplex PCR; TCRdb holds only in-frame clones, not every one. The sample yields 5,500 to 7,000 clones, 58% seen once. Sequencing was performed on tumor tissue, taken after nivolumab (anti-PD-1) treatment. Receptor source: a person between 40 and 79 years old with oral cavity squamous cell carcinoma.

The chain links TRBV7-9 to TRBJ2-7, with D uncertain. CDR3 length equals 12 residues. From germline, CDR1 is SEHNR and CDR2 FQNEAQ (reference sequence). V lost 4 bases and J lost 4, with 8 bases in between. The CDR3 DNA reads as TGTGCCAGCAGCTCGTCTAGGTACGAGCAGTACTTC. It encodes CASSSSRYEQYF.

This clone has just a few counts. The rearrangement links TRBV2 to TRBJ2-7; 10 bases match TRBD2. Germline CDR1 is SNHLY and CDR2 is FYNNEI. V trimming: 7 bases; J trimming: 3 bases; junction bases outside the gene matches: 9. This CDR3 region has 15 residues. The CDR3 loop reads CASTALAGVNYEQYF. The CDR3, as DNA: TGTGCCAGCACAGCGCTAGCGGGAGTTAACTACGAGCAGTACTTC.

This sequence joins TRBV28 and TRBJ1-5; D not resolved. From germline, CDR1 is MDHEN and CDR2 SYDVKM. The CDR3 totals 15 residues. The V and J ends lost 7 bases and 2 bases respectively, with 15 bases between them. CDR3 region: CASKKESLGNQPQHF. The CDR3 region has the DNA TGTGCCAGCAAAAAGGAAAGCCTAGGCAATCAGCCCCAGCATTTT.

V gene TRBV5-1 combines with J gene TRBJ2-5; 14 bases match TRBD2. V lost 4 bases to trimming and J lost 2 bases; unmatched junction nucleotides: 4. This CDR3 region has 16 residues. CDR1 is SGHRS, CDR2 YFSETQ, per germline. This CDR3 reads CASSPGLAGGQETQYF. In nucleotides, the CDR3 is TGCGCCAGCAGCCCCGGACTAGCGGGGGGTCAAGAGACCCAGTACTTC.

V usage is TRBV19 and J usage is TRBJ2-4; 11 bases line up with TRBD1. Unmatched junction bases numbered 6, after V lost 5 bases and J lost 0 bases. Per germline, CDR1 LNHDA and CDR2 SQIVND (reference sequence). This CDR3 is built from 17 residues. The CDR3 DNA is TGTGCCAGTAGTCCAGGGACAGGGGGACTAGCCAAAAACATTCAGTACTTC. It yields the protein CASSPGTGGLAKNIQYF.

The chain uses TRBV11-2 and TRBJ1-5; D uncertain. The V end lost 3 bases, the J end lost 3 bases, and 12 bases lay between the germline ends. Per the germline V gene, CDR1 is SGHAT and CDR2 is FQNNGV. The CDR3 is made up of 15 amino acids. The CDR3 protein is CASSLETKDNQPQHF. In DNA, the CDR3 is TGTGCCAGCAGCTTGGAAACCAAAGACAATCAGCCCCAGCATTTT. Combining the CDR3 with reference TRBV11-2 and TRBJ1-5 gives the whole variable domain EAGVAQSPRYKIIEKRQSVAFWCNPISGHATLYWYQQILGQGPKLLIQFQNNGVVDDSQLPKDRFSAERLKGVDSTLKIQPAKLEDSAVYLCASSLETKDNQPQHFGDGTRLSIL.

The V gene is TRBV28, the J gene TRBJ2-1, with a tentative D call TRBD2 (5 bases). The CDR3 totals 13 residues. The germline V gene has CDR1 MDHEN and CDR2 SYDVKM. V lost 7 bases and J 6 bases, leaving 13 bases between the germline ends. The DNA for the CDR3 is TGTGCCAGCACCGTACGAGGGTCCAATGAGCAGTTCTTC. Its protein is CASTVRGSNEQFF.

The V call is TRBV7-9, the J call TRBJ1-4; 7 positions agree with TRBD1. The CDR3 extends over 15 amino acids. Trimming removed 4 bases from V and 7 bases from J; junction bases left unmatched: 9. CDR1 and CDR2 from the germline V gene are SEHNR and FQNEAQ (reference sequence). The CDR3 nucleotides are TGTGCCAGCAGCTCAGACAGGGAGGGGAGTGAAAAACTGTTTTTT. Translated: CASSSDREGSEKLFF.

The chain is built from TRBV19 and TRBJ2-3; a possible D gene is TRBD1 (5 bases). Trimming pared 9 bases from V and 2 bases from J, leaving 12 bases between. The V gene's germline CDR1 is LNHDA and CDR2 SQIVND (reference sequence). There are 13 residues in the CDR3. The DNA of the CDR3 is TGTGCCAGCCGCCTTGGGGCCACAGATACGCAGTATTTT. This sequence encodes CASRLGATDTQYF.

The J gene is TRBJ2-1, the V gene TRBV6-1; the D gene is possibly TRBD2 (5 bases). The CDR3 runs 14 residues. Trimming removed 7 bases at V and 3 bases at J, with 13 bases between. Germline loops: CDR1 MNHNS, CDR2 SASEGT. Here the CDR3 reads CASTIRGDYNEQFF. CDR3 bases: TGTGCCAGCACTATCCGGGGAGACTACAATGAGCAGTTCTTC.

This clone showed up just once. The chain recombines TRBV11-3 with TRBJ2-7, with 11 bases that match TRBD1. The germline gives CDR1 SGHNT, CDR2 YENEEA. With 0 bases clipped from V and 1 base from J, the junction kept 11 bases outside the gene matches. The CDR3 is 19 residues long. The CDR3 nucleotides read TGTGCCAGCAGCTTAGAGGAGGGGGGACAGGGGGTTTGGTCCTACGAGCAGTACTTC. Encoded protein: CASSLEEGGQGVWSYEQYF.

The rearrangement joins TRBV2 to TRBJ2-7; 12 bases match TRBD2. The length of the CDR3 is 19 residues. With 0 bases clipped from V and 2 bases from J, the junction kept 11 bases outside the gene matches. Germline V CDR1 and CDR2: SNHLY, FYNNEI. The CDR3 spells CASSEASSGRAHLTYEQYF. The CDR3 nucleotides read TGTGCCAGCAGTGAAGCCTCTAGCGGGAGGGCCCATTTAACCTACGAGCAGTACTTC.

This clone was counted between two and nine times. The CDR3 DNA sequence: TGTGCCAGCGGAGGGGGTAAGTACACTGAAGCTTTCTTT. Translating it yields CASGGGKYTEAFF. The rearrangement joins TRBV6-6 to TRBJ1-1; D may be TRBD1 (6 bases). CDR3 length: 13 residues. V lost 8 bases, J lost 3 bases, and 13 bases lay in between. The V gene's germline CDR1 is MNHNY and CDR2 SVGAGI (reference sequence).

The V call is TRBV28, the J call TRBJ1-1; TRBD1 might be the D (5 bases). Germline loops: CDR1 MDHEN, CDR2 SYDVKM. The CDR3 has 15 residues. V was trimmed by 6 bases and J by 4 bases, leaving 18 bases between them. Here the CDR3 DNA reads TGTGCCAGCAGATTCCTCGGATTCGGGGGCACTGAAGCTTTCTTT. Its translation: CASRFLGFGGTEAFF.

The chain carries TRBV28 and TRBJ1-2; TRBD1 aligns across 7 bases. The CDR3 length is 12 residues. With V trimmed by 6 bases and J by 8 bases, 6 bases remained unmatched. Germline-derived CDR1 and CDR2 are MDHEN and SYDVKM. CDR3 coding DNA: TGTGCCAGCAGCCGACAGGGTAAGGGCTACACCTTC. As protein: CASSRQGKGYTF.